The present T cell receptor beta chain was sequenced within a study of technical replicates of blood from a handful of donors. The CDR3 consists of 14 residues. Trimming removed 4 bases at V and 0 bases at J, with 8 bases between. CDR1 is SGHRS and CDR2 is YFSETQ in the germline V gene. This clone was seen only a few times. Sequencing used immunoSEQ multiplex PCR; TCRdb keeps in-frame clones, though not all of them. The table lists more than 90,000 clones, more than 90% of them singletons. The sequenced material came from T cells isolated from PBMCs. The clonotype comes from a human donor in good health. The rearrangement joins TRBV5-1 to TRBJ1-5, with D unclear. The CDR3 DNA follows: TGCGCCAGCAGCGATGGCCCTAGCAATCAGCCCCAGCATTTT. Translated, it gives CASSDGPSNQPQHF.